The next 4 T cell receptor beta chains were all read from a single sample in a study of cytomegalovirus exposure and HLA in healthy donors. This PCR relied on a set of 60 Vbeta primers and 13 Jbeta primers. Profiled with immunoSEQ multiplex PCR; TCRdb holds only in-frame clones, not every one. This table has 150,000 to 200,000 clones, about 72% appearing once. Sequenced input: PBMCs. Receptor source: a man aged 55-75 years in good health and CMV-seronegative.

The chain combines TRBV28 with TRBJ1-5; D is unclear. CDR1 MDHEN and CDR2 SYDVKM come from the germline V gene. Between the trimmed V and J ends, which lost 4 bases and 3 bases, there was a span of 10 bases. The CDR3 runs 14 residues. The CDR3 region has the DNA TGTGCCAGCAGTTCAAGGCGGTACAATCAGCCCCAGCATTTT. Amino acid sequence: CASSSRRYNQPQHF.

This clone occurred a few times. The genes are TRBV4-2 and TRBJ1-5; D gene uncertain. V was cut by 4 bases and J by 1 base, with 11 bases left in between. The CDR3 length is 15 residues. Germline V gene data show CDR1 as LGHNA and CDR2 as YNFKEQ. The CDR3 DNA reads TGTGCCAGCAGCCCTTCGACGGGGAGCAATCAGCCCCAGCATTTT. Its protein product is CASSPSTGSNQPQHF.

This sequence joins TRBV2 and TRBJ2-7, with TRBD2 matching 13 bases. From germline, CDR1 is SNHLY and CDR2 FYNNEI. The V gene end was trimmed by 4 bases and the J gene end by 2 bases; junction bases not matched to a gene: 5. The CDR3 sequence is 16 residues long. CDR3 sequence (DNA): TGTGCCAGCAGTGGGACTAGCGGGAGAATCCCCTACGAGCAGTACTTC. Residues: CASSGTSGRIPYEQYF. Variable domain in full (rest from reference TRBV2 and TRBJ2-7): EPEVTQTPSHQVTQMGQEVILRCVPISNHLYFYWYRQILGQKVEFLVSFYNNEISEKSEIFDDQFSVERPDGSNFTLKIRSTKLEDSAMYFCASSGTSGRIPYEQYFGPGTRLTVT.

This chain connects TRBV7-9 to TRBJ2-1, with TRBD2 identical over 11 bases. CDR1 and CDR2 (germline): SEHNR, FQNEAQ (reference sequence). Germline trimming cut 1 base from V and 7 bases from J; bases unmatched to any gene: 3. The CDR3 spans 15 residues. The DNA for the CDR3 is TGTGCCAGCAGCTTAGGGAGACTAGCGGGGAATGAGCAGTTCTTC. It yields the protein CASSLGRLAGNEQFF. Looking up the rest from reference TRBV7-9 and TRBJ2-1 gives the full variable domain: DTGVSQNPRHKITKRGQNVTFRCDPISEHNRLYWYRQTLGQGPEFLTYFQNEAQLEKSRLLSDRFSAERPKGSFSTLEIQRTEQGDSAMYLCASSLGRLAGNEQFFGPGTRLTVL.